A selection of T cell receptor beta chains follows, all from one sample in a study of technical replicates of blood from a handful of donors. The data were produced by immunoSEQ multiplex PCR, yet TCRdb's version contains in-frame clones alone and is incomplete. The repertoire holds 77,000 or so clones, just under 95% seen once, with around 0.44% in the top ten. Source material: T cells isolated from PBMCs. The origin of the receptors is a human donor in good health. The CDR3 runs from the conserved cysteine through the conserved F or W. The D gene is left open where the match is weak. A row's size may be missing; if present it is once, few, many or a size class.

D gene,clone size,V gene,J gene,CDR3 DNA,CDR3 protein
TRBD1,once,TRBV7-3,TRBJ1-5,TGTGCCAGCAGCTTAGAGGGGGCAAGCAATCAGCCCCAGCATTTT,CASSLEGASNQPQHF
NA,NA,TRBV5-1,TRBJ1-4,TGCGCCAGCAGCTTGGTGGGGCTTGCAACTAATGAAAAACTGTTTTTT,CASSLVGLATNEKLFF
NA,NA,TRBV2,TRBJ1-1,TGTGCCAGCAGTGTAGGGGAATGGAACACTGAAGCTTTCTTT,CASSVGEWNTEAFF
NA,NA,TRBV7-9,TRBJ1-2,TGTGCCAGCAGCCTGGGGGGGGACTATGGCTACACCTTC,CASSLGGDYGYTF
NA,NA,TRBV6-5,TRBJ1-5,TGTGCCAGCAGTGAACAAGATAGCAATCAGCCCCAGCATTTT,CASSEQDSNQPQHF
TRBD2,NA,TRBV6-6,TRBJ2-1,TGTGCCAGCAGTAAAAAGCGGGACCAGACCTACAATGAGCAGTTCTTC,CASSKKRDQTYNEQFF
NA,NA,TRBV6-5,TRBJ1-4,TGTGCCAGCAGTTACGGGGGCGAGAATGAAAAACTGTTTTTT,CASSYGGENEKLFF
TRBD2,NA,TRBV18,TRBJ2-5,TGTGCCAGCTCGCCGGGGACTAGCGGGAGACAGACCCAGTACTTC,CASSPGTSGRQTQYF
NA,NA,TRBV4-1,TRBJ2-7,TGCGCCAGCAGCGCCTCAACTCGGGAGCAGTACTTC,CASSASTREQYF
NA,NA,TRBV2,TRBJ1-2,TGTGCCAGCAGTGAAGAACCGGTCCTGATCCCGCTCACCTTC,CASSEEPVLIPLTF
NA,once,TRBV7-2,TRBJ2-1,TGTGCCAGCGAAGACGGGAGCTCCTACAATGAGCAGTTCTTC,CASEDGSSYNEQFF
TRBD1,NA,TRBV18,TRBJ1-1,TGTGCCAGCTCACCAGTCGGACAGGGAATGAACACTGAAGCTTTCTTT,CASSPVGQGMNTEAFF
TRBD1,NA,TRBV28,TRBJ1-4,TGTGCCAGCAGATTACAGGGGGCGAATAATGAAAAACTGTTTTTT,CASRLQGANNEKLFF
NA,NA,TRBV4-1,TRBJ1-5,TGCGCCAGCAGCAACCGAGCAGAGGTCCGCAATCAGCCCCAGCATTTT,CASSNRAEVRNQPQHF
NA,once,TRBV4-3,TRBJ1-2,TGCGCCAGCAGCCCAGGTCTTCAGGGAACCTATGGCTACACCTTC,CASSPGLQGTYGYTF
TRBD2,NA,TRBV11-2,TRBJ2-7,TGTGCCAGCAGTTTTAGCGGGAGACACGAGCAGTACTTC,CASSFSGRHEQYF
TRBD1,NA,TRBV27,TRBJ2-7,TGTGCCAGCAGTTGGACAGGGGGCCTGTCCTACGAGCAGTACTTC,CASSWTGGLSYEQYF
TRBD1,NA,TRBV28,TRBJ1-5,TGTGCCAGCAGTTTGGAACAGGGGGATCAGCCCCAGCATTTT,CASSLEQGDQPQHF
TRBD2,NA,TRBV7-3,TRBJ2-1,TGTGCCAGCAGCTTAAACGGCGGGGGGCCTACGAATGAGCAGTTCTTC,CASSLNGGGPTNEQFF
TRBD1,NA,TRBV7-2,TRBJ1-2,TGTGCCAGCAGCTTAGTAGGGACAGATAATTATGGCTACACCTTC,CASSLVGTDNYGYTF
NA,NA,TRBV6-5,TRBJ2-5,TGTGCCAGCAGTCGACTCGGTTACGATCAAGAGACCCAGTACTTC,CASSRLGYDQETQYF
TRBD1,NA,TRBV5-8,TRBJ1-5,TGTGCCAGCAGCGCCTATTTAGGGACAGTTAGCAATCAGCCCCAGCATTTT,CASSAYLGTVSNQPQHF
NA,NA,TRBV29-1,TRBJ2-1,TGCAGCGTTGAGTCCTCCGGGAGATACTTCTCCTACAATGAGCAGTTCTTC,CSVESSGRYFSYNEQFF
TRBD2,NA,TRBV7-2,TRBJ2-1,TGTGCCAGCAGCCTCCCGAACCTAGCGGGGGCCTACAATGAGCAGTTCTTC,CASSLPNLAGAYNEQFF
NA,NA,TRBV6-5,TRBJ1-2,TGTGCCAGCAGTTACTCGACAGAAGTCTATGGCTACACCTTC,CASSYSTEVYGYTF
NA,NA,TRBV6-1,TRBJ1-5,TGTGCCAGCAGCGACGGGGGGAATCAGCCCCAGCATTTT,CASSDGGNQPQHF
TRBD1,few,TRBV4-1,TRBJ1-2,TGCGCCAGCAGAGGGACAGATTATGGCTACACCTTC,CASRGTDYGYTF
NA,NA,TRBV19,TRBJ1-2,TGTGCCACCACATTACAGAATCCGGGGTATGGCTATGGCTACACCTTC,CATTLQNPGYGYGYTF
NA,NA,TRBV5-1,TRBJ2-5,TGCGCCAGCAGCCCACAAAAGGCGGTAGAGACCCAGTACTTC,CASSPQKAVETQYF
TRBD2,NA,TRBV4-1,TRBJ2-7,TGCGCCAGCAGCCAAGAAGGGCCTAGCGGGTCCTACGAGCAGTACTTC,CASSQEGPSGSYEQYF
TRBD2,NA,TRBV5-8,TRBJ2-3,TGTGCCAGCAACCGACTAGCGGGAGGATCTAGCACAGATACGCAGTATTTT,CASNRLAGGSSTDTQYF
NA,NA,TRBV6-5,TRBJ2-7,TGTGCCAGCAGGGGACTGACAGATTACGAGCAGTACTTC,CASRGLTDYEQYF
NA,few,TRBV7-3,TRBJ2-2,TGTGCCAGCAGCTCTATCACCGGGGAGCTGTTTTTT,CASSSITGELFF
TRBD2,once,TRBV5-6,TRBJ2-3,TGTGCCAGCAGCCCCGGTGTGGCGGGAGTCTTTCGAGATACGCAGTATTTT,CASSPGVAGVFRDTQYF
TRBD1,NA,TRBV10-3,TRBJ1-1,TGTGCCATCCGCGAGACAGGGATTCAGGAAGCTTTCTTT,CAIRETGIQEAFF
NA,NA,TRBV28,TRBJ1-2,TGTGCCAGCATCAAGGGGGGGGACTATGGCTACACCTTC,CASIKGGDYGYTF
NA,NA,TRBV5-6,TRBJ2-7,TGTGCCAGCAGCTCTCTCCCAGACTACGAGCAGTACTTC,CASSSLPDYEQYF
NA,NA,TRBV6-5,TRBJ2-5,TGTGCCAGCAGTTACGCCAACGGAGCCCCAGAGACCCAGTACTTC,CASSYANGAPETQYF
NA,NA,TRBV11-3,TRBJ1-4,TGTGCCAGCAGCCCAGAACGGAAAGGGGATAATGAAAAACTGTTTTTT,CASSPERKGDNEKLFF
NA,NA,TRBV19,TRBJ1-1,TGTGCCAGTACTTTCCAGGGAGGGAGCACTGAAGCTTTCTTT,CASTFQGGSTEAFF
TRBD1,NA,TRBV11-2,TRBJ1-2,TGTGCCAGCAGCTTTCCTCGGACAGGGGGCTATGGCTACACCTTC,CASSFPRTGGYGYTF
TRBD1,NA,TRBV7-9,TRBJ2-2,TGTGCCAGCAGCTTGGCCGGGACAGGGGGCATGAACACCGGGGAGCTGTTTTTT,CASSLAGTGGMNTGELFF
NA,NA,TRBV19,TRBJ2-5,TGTGCCAGTAGTATAGAGGTGTCCGGGACCCAGTACTTC,CASSIEVSGTQYF
NA,NA,TRBV4-1,TRBJ2-7,TGCGCCAGCAGCCAAAATAGCGGCTCCTACGAGCAGTACTTC,CASSQNSGSYEQYF